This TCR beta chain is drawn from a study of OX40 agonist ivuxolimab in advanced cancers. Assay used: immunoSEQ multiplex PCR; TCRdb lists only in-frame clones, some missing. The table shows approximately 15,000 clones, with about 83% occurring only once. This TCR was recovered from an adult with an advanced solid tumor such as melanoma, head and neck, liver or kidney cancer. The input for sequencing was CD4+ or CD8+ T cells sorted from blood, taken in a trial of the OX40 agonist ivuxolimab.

This CDR3 is CASSPQGLAGNREQFF. DNA for the CDR3: TGTGCCAGCAGCCCCCAGGGACTAGCGGGAAATCGTGAGCAGTTCTTC. The genes are TRBV9 and TRBJ2-1; 13 nucleotides line up with TRBD2. The CDR3 consists of 16 residues. V lost 4 bases and J lost 9; bases outside the gene matches: 10. CDR1 and CDR2 from the germline V gene are SGDLS and YYNGEE.